Following are 2 T cell receptor beta chains from one sample sequenced in a study of monozygotic twins with cystic fibrosis. Assay: immunoSEQ multiplex PCR; the TCRdb copy retains only in-frame clones and omits some. The sample has about 24,000 clones; 91% are singletons. Sequenced: blood. The receptor set was obtained from a girl aged 2-10 years with cystic fibrosis.

This chain joins TRBV5-1 and TRBJ2-7; perhaps TRBD2 as D (5 bases). V was shortened by 2 bases and J by 7 bases, with 22 bases between the two germline ends. Germline CDR1 reads SGHRS; CDR2 reads YFSETQ. The CDR3 loop spans 16 amino acids. The CDR3 sequence: CASSFPADGEFGEQYF. As DNA, the CDR3 is TGCGCCAGCAGCTTTCCAGCCGACGGGGAATTTGGAGAGCAGTACTTC.

In its sample, this clone was seen once. V is TRBV10-2 and J is TRBJ1-2; TRBD1 matches at 9 bases. CDR1 is WSHSY, CDR2 SAAADI, per germline. V shed 0 bases, J shed 4 bases, and the junction held 9 bases outside the gene matches. The CDR3 is made up of 17 amino acids. CDR3 bases: TGCGCCAGCAGTGAGTCGAACAGGGGGCAGTGGGGCTATGGCTACACCTTC. This codes for CASSESNRGQWGYGYTF.